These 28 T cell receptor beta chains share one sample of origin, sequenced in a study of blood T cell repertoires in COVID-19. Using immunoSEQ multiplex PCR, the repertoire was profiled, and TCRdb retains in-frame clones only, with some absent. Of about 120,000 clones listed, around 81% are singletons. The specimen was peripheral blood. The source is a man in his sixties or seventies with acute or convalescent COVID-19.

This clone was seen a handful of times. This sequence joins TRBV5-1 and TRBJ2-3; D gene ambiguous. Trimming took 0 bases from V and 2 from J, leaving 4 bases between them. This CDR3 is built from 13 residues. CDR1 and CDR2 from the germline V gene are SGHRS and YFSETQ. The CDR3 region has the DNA TGCGCCAGCAGCTTGGAGCCCACAGATACGCAGTATTTT. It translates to CASSLEPTDTQYF. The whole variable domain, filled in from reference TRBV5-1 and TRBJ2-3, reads KAGVTQTPRYLIKTRGQQVTLSCSPISGHRSVSWYQQTPGQGLQFLFEYFSETQRNKGNFPGRFSGRQFSNSRSEMNVSTLELGDSALYLCASSLEPTDTQYFGPGTRLTVL.

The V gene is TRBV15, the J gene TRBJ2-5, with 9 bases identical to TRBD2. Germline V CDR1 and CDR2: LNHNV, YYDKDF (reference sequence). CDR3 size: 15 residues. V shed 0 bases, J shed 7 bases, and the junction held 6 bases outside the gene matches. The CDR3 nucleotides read TGTGCCACCAGCAGAGAGCGGGGGGGCCTAGGGACCCAGTACTTC. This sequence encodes CATSRERGGLGTQYF. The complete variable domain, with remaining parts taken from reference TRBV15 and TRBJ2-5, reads DAMVIQNPRYQVTQFGKPVTLSCSQTLNHNVMYWYQQKSSQAPKLLFHYYDKDFNNEADTPDNFQSRRPNTSFCFLDIRSPGLGDTAMYLCATSRERGGLGTQYFGPGTRLLVL.

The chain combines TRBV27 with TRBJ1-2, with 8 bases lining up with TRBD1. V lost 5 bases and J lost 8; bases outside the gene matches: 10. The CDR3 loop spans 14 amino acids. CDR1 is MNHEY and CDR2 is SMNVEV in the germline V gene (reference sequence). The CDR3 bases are TGTGCCAGCAGTCCCGACAGGGGACCCGAGGGCTACACCTTC. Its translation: CASSPDRGPEGYTF.

For the CDR3, the DNA is TGTGCCAGTAGTAGAAGTGGGGGGACCTACAATGAGCAGTTCTTC. This translates into CASSRSGGTYNEQFF. V is TRBV19 and J is TRBJ2-1; possible D gene TRBD2, 6 bases. CDR1 LNHDA and CDR2 SQIVND come from the germline V gene (reference sequence). This CDR3 has 15 amino acids. The germline V and J ends were trimmed by 4 bases and 2 bases, with 12 bases remaining between them.

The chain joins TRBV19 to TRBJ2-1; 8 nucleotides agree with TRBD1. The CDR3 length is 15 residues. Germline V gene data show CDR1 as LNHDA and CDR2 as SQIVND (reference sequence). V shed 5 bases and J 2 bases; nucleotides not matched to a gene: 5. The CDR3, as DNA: TGTGCCAGTAGTTCGGGGGACAGGACCTACAATGAGCAGTTCTTC. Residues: CASSSGDRTYNEQFF.

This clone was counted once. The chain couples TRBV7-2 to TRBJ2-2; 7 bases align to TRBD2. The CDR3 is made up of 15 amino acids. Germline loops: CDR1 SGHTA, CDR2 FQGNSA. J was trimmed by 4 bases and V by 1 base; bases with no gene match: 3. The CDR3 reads CASSLEPGGTGELFF. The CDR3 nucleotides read TGTGCCAGCAGCTTAGAGCCGGGGGGCACCGGGGAGCTGTTTTTT.

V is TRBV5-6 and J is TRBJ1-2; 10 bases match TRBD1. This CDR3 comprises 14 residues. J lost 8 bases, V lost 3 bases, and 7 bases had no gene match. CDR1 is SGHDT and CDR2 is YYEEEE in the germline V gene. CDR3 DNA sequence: TGTGCCAGCAGCTACGCGACAGGGGGCTTAGGCTACACCTTC. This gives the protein CASSYATGGLGYTF.

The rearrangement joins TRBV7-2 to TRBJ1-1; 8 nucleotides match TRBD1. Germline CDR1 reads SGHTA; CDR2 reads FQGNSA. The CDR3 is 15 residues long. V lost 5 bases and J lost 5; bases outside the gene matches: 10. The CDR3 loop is CASSPRQGLGTEAFF. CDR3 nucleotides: TGTGCCAGCAGCCCAAGACAGGGGTTGGGGACTGAAGCTTTCTTT. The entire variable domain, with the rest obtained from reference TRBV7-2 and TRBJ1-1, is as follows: GAGVSQSPSNKVTEKGKDVELRCDPISGHTALYWYRQSLGQGLEFLIYFQGNSAPDKSGLPSDRFSAERTGGSVSTLTIQRTQQEDSAVYLCASSPRQGLGTEAFFGQGTRLTVV.

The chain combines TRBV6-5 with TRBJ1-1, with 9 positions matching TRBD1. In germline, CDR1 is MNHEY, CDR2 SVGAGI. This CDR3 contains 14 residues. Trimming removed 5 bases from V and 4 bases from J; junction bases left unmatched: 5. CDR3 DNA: TGTGCCAGCAGTCGGGACAGGGTCATCACTGAAGCTTTCTTT. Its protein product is CASSRDRVITEAFF.

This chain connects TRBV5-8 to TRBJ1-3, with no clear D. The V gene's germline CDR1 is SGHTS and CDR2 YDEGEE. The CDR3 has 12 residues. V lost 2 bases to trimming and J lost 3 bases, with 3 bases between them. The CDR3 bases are TGTGCCAGCAGCTTCCTTGGAAACACCATATATTTT. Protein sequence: CASSFLGNTIYF.

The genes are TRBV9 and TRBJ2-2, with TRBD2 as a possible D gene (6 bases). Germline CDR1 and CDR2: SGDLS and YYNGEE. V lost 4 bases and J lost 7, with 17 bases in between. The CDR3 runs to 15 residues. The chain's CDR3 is CASSRELASGGELFF. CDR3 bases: TGTGCCAGCAGCCGCGAGCTAGCGTCTGGCGGGGAGCTGTTTTTT. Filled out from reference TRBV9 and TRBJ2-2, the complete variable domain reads DSGVTQTPKHLITATGQRVTLRCSPRSGDLSVYWYQQSLDQGLQFLIQYYNGEERAKGNILERFSAQQFPDLHSELNLSSLELGDSALYFCASSRELASGGELFFGEGSRLTVL.

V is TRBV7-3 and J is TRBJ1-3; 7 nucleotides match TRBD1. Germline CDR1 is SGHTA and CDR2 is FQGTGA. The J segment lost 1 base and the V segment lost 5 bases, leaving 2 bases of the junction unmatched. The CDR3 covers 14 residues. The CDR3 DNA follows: TGTGCCAGCAGCGCAGGGGGTTCTGGAAACACCATATATTTT. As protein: CASSAGGSGNTIYF.

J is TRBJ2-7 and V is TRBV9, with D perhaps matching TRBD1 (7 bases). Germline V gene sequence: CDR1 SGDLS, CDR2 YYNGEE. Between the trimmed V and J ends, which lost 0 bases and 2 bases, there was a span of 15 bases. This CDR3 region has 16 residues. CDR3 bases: TGTGCCAGCAGCGTAGACGGGCAGGGGGGACCCTACGAGCAGTACTTC. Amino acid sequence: CASSVDGQGGPYEQYF.

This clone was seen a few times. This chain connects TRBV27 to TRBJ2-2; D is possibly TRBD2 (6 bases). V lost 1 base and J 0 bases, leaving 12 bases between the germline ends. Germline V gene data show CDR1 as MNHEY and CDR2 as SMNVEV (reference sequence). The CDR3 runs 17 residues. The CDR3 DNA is TGTGCCAGCAGTTTATTGGGGCGGGGCCCGAACACCGGGGAGCTGTTTTTT. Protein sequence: CASSLLGRGPNTGELFF.

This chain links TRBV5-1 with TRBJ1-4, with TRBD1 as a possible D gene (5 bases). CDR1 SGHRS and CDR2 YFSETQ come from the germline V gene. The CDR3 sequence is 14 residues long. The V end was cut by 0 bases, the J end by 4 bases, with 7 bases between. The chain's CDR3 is CASSLEGVNEKLFF. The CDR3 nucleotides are TGCGCCAGCAGCTTGGAAGGGGTTAATGAAAAACTGTTTTTT.

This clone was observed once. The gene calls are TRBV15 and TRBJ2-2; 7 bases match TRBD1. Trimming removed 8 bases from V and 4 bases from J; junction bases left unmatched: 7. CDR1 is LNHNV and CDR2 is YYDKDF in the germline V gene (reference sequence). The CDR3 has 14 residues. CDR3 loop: CATASGQFTGELFF. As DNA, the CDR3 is TGTGCCACCGCGTCGGGACAGTTCACCGGGGAGCTGTTTTTT.

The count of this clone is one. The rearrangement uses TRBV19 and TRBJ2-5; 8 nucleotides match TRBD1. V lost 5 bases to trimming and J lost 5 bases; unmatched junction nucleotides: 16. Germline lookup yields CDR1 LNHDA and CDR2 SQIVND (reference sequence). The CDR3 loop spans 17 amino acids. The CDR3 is CASSPTAGTGPLETQYF. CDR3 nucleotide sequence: TGTGCCAGTAGTCCAACGGCCGGGACAGGTCCTTTGGAGACCCAGTACTTC. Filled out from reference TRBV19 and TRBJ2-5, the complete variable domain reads DGGITQSPKYLFRKEGQNVTLSCEQNLNHDAMYWYRQDPGQGLRLIYYSQIVNDFQKGDIAEGYSVSREKKESFPLTVTSAQKNPTAFYLCASSPTAGTGPLETQYFGPGTRLLVL.

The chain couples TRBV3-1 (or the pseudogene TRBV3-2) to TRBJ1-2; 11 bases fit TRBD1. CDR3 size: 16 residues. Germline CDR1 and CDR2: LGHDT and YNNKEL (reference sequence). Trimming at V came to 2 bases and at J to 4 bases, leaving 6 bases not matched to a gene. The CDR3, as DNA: TGTGCCAGCAGCCAATTAAGGACAGGGGGCTCCTATGGCTACACCTTC. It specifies CASSQLRTGGSYGYTF.

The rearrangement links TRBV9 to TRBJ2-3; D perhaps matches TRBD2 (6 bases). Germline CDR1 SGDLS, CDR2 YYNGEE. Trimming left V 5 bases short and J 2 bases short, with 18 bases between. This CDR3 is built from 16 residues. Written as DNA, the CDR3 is TGTGCCAGCAGTTCCCCCCCCCGGGAGAACACAGATACGCAGTATTTT. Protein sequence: CASSSPPRENTDTQYF. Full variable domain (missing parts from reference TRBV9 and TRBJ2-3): DSGVTQTPKHLITATGQRVTLRCSPRSGDLSVYWYQQSLDQGLQFLIQYYNGEERAKGNILERFSAQQFPDLHSELNLSSLELGDSALYFCASSSPPRENTDTQYFGPGTRLTVL.

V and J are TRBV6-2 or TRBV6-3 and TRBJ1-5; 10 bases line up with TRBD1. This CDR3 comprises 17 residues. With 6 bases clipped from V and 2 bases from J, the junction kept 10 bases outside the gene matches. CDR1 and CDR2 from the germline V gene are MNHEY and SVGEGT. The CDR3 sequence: CASSSAGDRGGNQPQHF. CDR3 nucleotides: TGTGCCAGCAGCTCCGCCGGGGACAGGGGAGGCAATCAGCCCCAGCATTTT.

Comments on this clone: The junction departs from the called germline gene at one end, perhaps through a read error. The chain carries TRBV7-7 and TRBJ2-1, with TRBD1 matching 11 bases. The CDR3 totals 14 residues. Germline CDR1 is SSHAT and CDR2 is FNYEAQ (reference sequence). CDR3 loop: CASSLGTGGREQFF. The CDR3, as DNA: TGTGCTAGCAGCTTGGGGACAGGGGGGCGTGAGCAGTTCTTC.

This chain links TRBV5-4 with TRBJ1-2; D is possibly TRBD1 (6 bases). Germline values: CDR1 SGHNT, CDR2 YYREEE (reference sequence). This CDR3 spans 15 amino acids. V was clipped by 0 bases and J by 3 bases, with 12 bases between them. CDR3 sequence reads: CASSLGAGADYGYTF. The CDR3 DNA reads TGTGCCAGCAGCTTGGGGGCGGGGGCAGACTATGGCTACACCTTC.

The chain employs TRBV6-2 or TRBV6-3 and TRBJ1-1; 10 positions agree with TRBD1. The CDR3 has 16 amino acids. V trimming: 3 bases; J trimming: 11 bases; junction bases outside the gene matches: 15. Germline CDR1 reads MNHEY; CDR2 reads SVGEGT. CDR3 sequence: CASSYWFVTGGEEAFF. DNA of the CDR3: TGTGCCAGCAGTTATTGGTTTGTGACAGGGGGCGAAGAGGCTTTCTTT.

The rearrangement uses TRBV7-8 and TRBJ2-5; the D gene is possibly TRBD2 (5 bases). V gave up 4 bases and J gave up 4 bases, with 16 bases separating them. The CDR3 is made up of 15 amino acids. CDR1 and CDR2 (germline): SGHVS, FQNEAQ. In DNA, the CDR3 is TGTGCCAGCAGCTCCCGTTGGAGGCCTGGAGAGACCCAGTACTTC. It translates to CASSSRWRPGETQYF.

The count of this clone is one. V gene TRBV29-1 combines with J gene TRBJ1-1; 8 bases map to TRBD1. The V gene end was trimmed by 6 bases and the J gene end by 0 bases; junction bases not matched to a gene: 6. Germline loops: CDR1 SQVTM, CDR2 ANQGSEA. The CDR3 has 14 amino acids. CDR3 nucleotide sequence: TGCAGCGTCGCCCCAGGGGGCGTGAACACTGAAGCTTTCTTT. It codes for CSVAPGGVNTEAFF.

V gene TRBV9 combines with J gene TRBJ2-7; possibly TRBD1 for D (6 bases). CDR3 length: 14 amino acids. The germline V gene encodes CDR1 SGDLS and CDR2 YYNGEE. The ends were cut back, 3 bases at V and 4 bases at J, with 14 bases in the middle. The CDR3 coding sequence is TGTGCCAGCAGCGGGACAGAGCCAGGGTACGAGCAGTACTTC. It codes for CASSGTEPGYEQYF. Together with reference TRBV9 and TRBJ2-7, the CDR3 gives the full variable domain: DSGVTQTPKHLITATGQRVTLRCSPRSGDLSVYWYQQSLDQGLQFLIQYYNGEERAKGNILERFSAQQFPDLHSELNLSSLELGDSALYFCASSGTEPGYEQYFGPGTRLTVT.

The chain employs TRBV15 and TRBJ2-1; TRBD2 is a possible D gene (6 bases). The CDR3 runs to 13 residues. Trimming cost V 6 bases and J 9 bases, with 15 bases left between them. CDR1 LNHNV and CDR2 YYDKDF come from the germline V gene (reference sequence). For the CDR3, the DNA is TGTGCCACCAGGAGGAGCGGGTCTCGTGAGCAGTTCTTC. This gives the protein CATRRSGSREQFF. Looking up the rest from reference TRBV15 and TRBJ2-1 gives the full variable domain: DAMVIQNPRYQVTQFGKPVTLSCSQTLNHNVMYWYQQKSSQAPKLLFHYYDKDFNNEADTPDNFQSRRPNTSFCFLDIRSPGLGDTAMYLCATRRSGSREQFFGPGTRLTVL.

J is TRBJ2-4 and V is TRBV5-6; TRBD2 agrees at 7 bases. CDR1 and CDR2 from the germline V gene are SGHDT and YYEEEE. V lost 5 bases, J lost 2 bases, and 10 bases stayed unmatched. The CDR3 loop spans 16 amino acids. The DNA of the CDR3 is TGTGCCAGCAGTTTAGGGAAGCGGGGACCCAAAAACATTCAGTACTTC. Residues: CASSLGKRGPKNIQYF.